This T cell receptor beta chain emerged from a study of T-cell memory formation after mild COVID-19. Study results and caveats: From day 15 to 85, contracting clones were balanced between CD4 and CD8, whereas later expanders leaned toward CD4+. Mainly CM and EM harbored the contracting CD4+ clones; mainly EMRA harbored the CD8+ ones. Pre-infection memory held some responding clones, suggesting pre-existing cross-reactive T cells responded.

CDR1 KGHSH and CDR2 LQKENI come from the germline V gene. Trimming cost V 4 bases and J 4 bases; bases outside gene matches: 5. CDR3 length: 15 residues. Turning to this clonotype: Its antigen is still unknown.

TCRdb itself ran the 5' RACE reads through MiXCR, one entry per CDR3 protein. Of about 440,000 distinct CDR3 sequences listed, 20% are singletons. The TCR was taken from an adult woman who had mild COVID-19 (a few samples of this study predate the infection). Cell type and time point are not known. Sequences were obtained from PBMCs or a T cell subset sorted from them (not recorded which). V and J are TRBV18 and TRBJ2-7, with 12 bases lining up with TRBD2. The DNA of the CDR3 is TGTGCCAGCTCACAGACTAGCGGGAGTGGGTACGAGCAGTACTTC. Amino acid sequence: CASSQTSGSGYEQYF. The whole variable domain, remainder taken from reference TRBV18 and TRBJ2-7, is NAGVMQNPRHLVRRRGQEARLRCSPMKGHSHVYWYRQLPEEGLKFMVYLQKENIIDESGMPKERFSAEFPKEGPSILRIQQVVRGDSAAYFCASSQTSGSGYEQYFGPGTRLTVT.